This passage covers 26 T cell receptor beta chains from one sample sequenced in a study of blood T cell repertoires in COVID-19. Only in-frame clones appear in the TCRdb table, and some are missing; sequencing was by immunoSEQ multiplex PCR. The table has roughly 250,000 clones, about 76% seen once; the top ten hold roughly 2.9%. Specimen: peripheral blood. The receptors were gathered from a woman aged 55 to 70 with active or convalescent COVID-19.

The chain has TRBV19 and TRBJ2-5; D might be TRBD2 (5 bases). V was trimmed by 7 bases and J by 4 bases, leaving 13 bases between them. This CDR3 has 13 residues. Germline CDR1 reads LNHDA; CDR2 reads SQIVND (reference sequence). The CDR3: CASNRGRGETQYF. The CDR3, as DNA: TGTGCCAGTAACCGGGGAAGAGGAGAGACCCAGTACTTC.

This chain joins TRBV10-3 and TRBJ2-5; D may be TRBD1 (5 bases). Trimming took off 4 bases at V and 4 bases at J, with 10 bases between the two ends. This CDR3 has 13 residues. Germline V CDR1 and CDR2: ENHRY, SYGVKD. This CDR3 reads CAISGDRGETQYF. The CDR3 nucleotides read TGTGCCATCAGTGGAGATAGGGGAGAGACCCAGTACTTC.

This sequence joins TRBV7-9 and TRBJ1-1; perhaps TRBD1 as D (6 bases). The CDR3 consists of 14 residues. Between the trimmed V and J ends, which lost 3 bases and 4 bases, there was a span of 12 bases. Germline assignment: CDR1 SEHNR and CDR2 FQNEAQ (reference sequence). In nucleotides, the CDR3 is TGTGCCAGCAGCTTCCAGGGGTGGGGCACTGAAGCTTTCTTT. The encoded protein is CASSFQGWGTEAFF.

The CDR3 DNA sequence: TGTGCCAGCAGTGAAGCGCCCCCCGGGACAGGGCTCGAGCAGTACTTC. Amino acid sequence: CASSEAPPGTGLEQYF. The chain couples TRBV2 to TRBJ2-7; TRBD1 agrees at 9 bases. V gave up 0 bases and J gave up 6 bases; unmatched junction bases: 9. CDR1 and CDR2 from the germline V gene are SNHLY and FYNNEI. This CDR3 has 16 residues.

The chain is built from TRBV15 and TRBJ2-4; the match to TRBD2 covers 9 bases. Germline V gene data show CDR1 as LNHNV and CDR2 as YYDKDF (reference sequence). The CDR3 spans 16 residues. V trimming: 1 base; J trimming: 5 bases; junction bases outside the gene matches: 6. CDR3: CATSRAYSGGENIQYF. The CDR3 bases are TGTGCCACCAGCAGAGCCTATAGCGGGGGTGAAAACATTCAGTACTTC.

The V gene is TRBV28, the J gene TRBJ1-5; D is possibly TRBD1 (5 bases). V lost 5 bases and J lost 5, with 25 bases in between. The CDR3 length is 18 residues. Germline loops: CDR1 MDHEN, CDR2 SYDVKM. CDR3 bases: TGTGCCAGCAGTACTCCCCGACAGTCCTGGGGAGGGGATCAGCCCCAGCATTTT. Its translation is CASSTPRQSWGGDQPQHF.

This clone was found once. This rearrangement joins TRBV28 to TRBJ2-3; 8 bases align to TRBD2. Per the germline V gene, CDR1 is MDHEN and CDR2 is SYDVKM. The junction had 11 bases not matched to a gene; V was cut back by 3 bases and J by 6 bases. The CDR3 is made up of 16 amino acids. The CDR3 loop is CASSLMIGGGWDTQYF. In DNA, the CDR3 is TGTGCCAGCAGTTTGATGATCGGGGGGGGATGGGATACGCAGTATTTT. The complete variable domain, with remaining parts taken from reference TRBV28 and TRBJ2-3, reads DVKVTQSSRYLVKRTGEKVFLECVQDMDHENMFWYRQDPGLGLRLIYFSYDVKMKEKGDIPEGYSVSREKKERFSLILESASTNQTSMYLCASSLMIGGGWDTQYFGPGTRLTVL.

A remark on this clone: Other nucleotide sequences from this sample produce the same CDR3. The V gene is TRBV19, the J gene TRBJ1-6; 9 nucleotides align to TRBD1. The V segment lost 3 bases and the J segment 0 bases; nucleotides outside the gene matches: 3. The CDR3 length is 17 residues. Germline lookup yields CDR1 LNHDA and CDR2 SQIVND (reference sequence). For the CDR3, the DNA is TGTGCCAGTAGTATTGGACAGGGGAGCTCCTATAATTCACCCCTCCACTTT. Its translation: CASSIGQGSSYNSPLHF.

The chain uses TRBV18 and TRBJ1-2; D is uncertain. Deletions cut 0 bases from V and 3 bases from J, with 11 bases between. CDR1 and CDR2 from the germline V gene are KGHSH and LQKENI. This CDR3 comprises 15 residues. The CDR3 spells CASSPPMTPHYGYTF. For the CDR3, the DNA is TGTGCCAGCTCACCACCGATGACTCCCCACTATGGCTACACCTTC.

The genes are TRBV29-1 and TRBJ1-2, with 9 bases fitting TRBD1. Germline lookup yields CDR1 SQVTM and CDR2 ANQGSEA. The V gene end was trimmed by 5 bases and the J gene end by 9 bases; junction bases not matched to a gene: 13. The length of the CDR3 is 14 residues. Written as DNA, the CDR3 is TGCAGCGTTACCAACCGGGACAGGGTTATTAGCTACACCTTC. Encoded protein: CSVTNRDRVISYTF.

By proportion, this clone is medium-sized (0.01 to 0.1%). The chain is built from TRBV9 and TRBJ1-4, with D tentatively TRBD1 (5 bases). CDR1 SGDLS and CDR2 YYNGEE come from the germline V gene. V was clipped by 3 bases and J by 3 bases, with 9 bases between them. The length of the CDR3 is 14 residues. CDR3 sequence reads: CASSEGTPNEKLFF. CDR3 DNA sequence: TGTGCCAGCAGCGAGGGGACTCCTAATGAAAAACTGTTTTTT. The full variable domain, its missing parts supplied by reference TRBV9 and TRBJ1-4, is DSGVTQTPKHLITATGQRVTLRCSPRSGDLSVYWYQQSLDQGLQFLIQYYNGEERAKGNILERFSAQQFPDLHSELNLSSLELGDSALYFCASSEGTPNEKLFFGSGTQLSVL.

The gene calls are TRBV7-3 and TRBJ1-2, with 7 bases that match TRBD1. Germline V gives CDR1 SGHTA, CDR2 FQGTGA. The V and J ends lost 0 bases and 0 bases, in that order; junction bases with no gene match: 10. CDR3 length: 18 residues. CDR3 amino acids: CASSLTPLTGYTNYGYTF. The CDR3 DNA follows: TGTGCCAGCAGCTTAACCCCCCTGACAGGGTATACTAACTATGGCTACACCTTC.

The chain links TRBV3-1 (or the pseudogene TRBV3-2) to TRBJ2-5; 12 bases are a match to TRBD2. The ends lost 4 bases at V and 1 base at J; junction bases unmatched: 10. The CDR3 spans 18 residues. CDR1 and CDR2 from the germline V gene are LGHDT and YNNKEL (reference sequence). CDR3: CASSPQWLAGGSQETQYF. Here the CDR3 DNA reads TGTGCCAGCAGCCCTCAGTGGCTAGCGGGGGGGAGCCAAGAGACCCAGTACTTC.

The chain links TRBV5-1 to TRBJ2-7; 7 positions agree with TRBD1. Looked up from germline, CDR1 is SGHRS and CDR2 is YFSETQ. This CDR3 comprises 14 residues. The V segment lost 4 bases and the J segment 5 bases; nucleotides outside the gene matches: 9. The CDR3 reads CASSLITGVNEQYF. Written as DNA, the CDR3 is TGCGCCAGCAGCCTTATAACAGGGGTCAACGAGCAGTACTTC.

This clone was observed a single time. The chain links TRBV5-4 to TRBJ2-2; 15 nucleotides align to TRBD2. This CDR3 has 19 residues. CDR1 is SGHNT and CDR2 is YYREEE in the germline V gene (reference sequence). With 4 bases clipped from V and 5 bases from J, the junction kept 12 bases outside the gene matches. This chain's CDR3 is CASSVGTSGGTRGTGELFF. The CDR3 nucleotides are TGTGCCAGCAGCGTCGGGACTAGCGGGGGGACCCGAGGTACCGGGGAGCTGTTTTTT.

This chain joins TRBV6-6 and TRBJ2-1, with 9 bases aligning to TRBD2. The germline V gene encodes CDR1 MNHNY and CDR2 SVGAGI (reference sequence). Trimming cost V 6 bases and J 9 bases; bases outside gene matches: 3. The CDR3 consists of 12 residues. This chain's CDR3 is CASSPTSGEQFF. Written as DNA, the CDR3 is TGTGCCAGCAGCCCGACTAGCGGTGAGCAGTTCTTC.

This clone has a single count. CDR3 region: CASSYSGLAGLQETQYF. CDR3 nucleotide sequence: TGTGCCAGCAGTTACTCAGGGCTAGCGGGCCTCCAAGAGACCCAGTACTTC. The chain recombines TRBV6-2 or TRBV6-3 with TRBJ2-5; 8 nucleotides line up with TRBD2. This CDR3 is built from 17 residues. The junction had 7 bases not matched to a gene; V was cut back by 0 bases and J by 1 base. The V gene's germline CDR1 is MNHEY and CDR2 SVGEGT.

The chain is built from TRBV9 and TRBJ2-3; a possible D gene is TRBD2 (6 bases). Looked up from germline, CDR1 is SGDLS and CDR2 is YYNGEE. V was clipped by 3 bases and J by 4 bases, with 12 bases between them. The CDR3 has 14 amino acids. As DNA, the CDR3 is TGTGCCAGCAGCGGGCCGTCGGGGGCAGATACGCAGTATTTT. This sequence encodes CASSGPSGADTQYF.

The chain carries TRBV30 and TRBJ2-1, with 12 bases that match TRBD2. The CDR3 is 16 amino acids. The V and J ends lost 3 bases and 2 bases, in that order; junction bases with no gene match: 5. CDR1 GTSNPN and CDR2 SVGIG come from the germline V gene (reference sequence). The CDR3 sequence: CAWRPTSGGPYNEQFF. For the CDR3, the DNA is TGTGCCTGGAGGCCCACTAGCGGGGGGCCCTACAATGAGCAGTTCTTC.

The rearrangement uses TRBV5-8 and TRBJ1-3; 7 positions agree with TRBD1. The CDR3 consists of 16 residues. Per the germline V gene, CDR1 is SGHTS and CDR2 is YDEGEE. The V gene end was trimmed by 4 bases and the J gene end by 8 bases; junction bases not matched to a gene: 15. The CDR3 nucleotides read TGTGCCAGCAGCCCTCCCGGACAGGTCTCAGAGCACACCATATATTTT. It translates to CASSPPGQVSEHTIYF.

The rearrangement uses TRBV30 and TRBJ1-2; 7 bases match TRBD1. The trim removed 0 bases at V and 4 bases at J, leaving 2 bases unmatched. Germline CDR1 GTSNPN, CDR2 SVGIG (reference sequence). CDR3 size: 13 residues. The CDR3 sequence: CAWSVTGVYGYTF. CDR3 sequence (DNA): TGTGCCTGGAGTGTAACAGGGGTCTATGGCTACACCTTC.

V and J are TRBV24-1 and TRBJ2-2; TRBD2 agrees at 7 bases. This CDR3 is 15 amino acids long. The trim removed 5 bases at V and 5 bases at J, leaving 7 bases unmatched. Germline CDR1 KGHDR, CDR2 SFDVKD. CDR3 nucleotide sequence: TGTGCCACCAGTGCGCCGGGGGGAGGAACCGGGGAGCTGTTTTTT. Protein: CATSAPGGGTGELFF.

The genes are TRBV6-5 and TRBJ1-6, with a tentative D call TRBD1 (6 bases). From germline, CDR1 is MNHEY and CDR2 SVGAGI. The CDR3 has 14 residues. The V and J ends lost 4 bases and 8 bases respectively, with 12 bases between them. The CDR3 DNA reads as TGTGCCAGCAGTTTCCGACAGGAAGATTCACCCCTCCACTTT. Encoded protein: CASSFRQEDSPLHF.

The V and J genes are TRBV25-1 and TRBJ2-7; TRBD2 is a possible D gene (5 bases). In germline, CDR1 is MGHDK, CDR2 SYGVNS. The CDR3 contains 11 residues. V lost 5 bases and J 4 bases, leaving 6 bases between the germline ends. CDR3 residues: CASSRGYEQYF. CDR3 DNA sequence: TGTGCCAGCAGTCGGGGTTACGAGCAGTACTTC.

The V gene is TRBV7-9, the J gene TRBJ2-7, with D hard to call. Between the trimmed V and J ends, which lost 5 bases and 0 bases, there was a span of 11 bases. The CDR3 has 14 residues. Looked up from germline, CDR1 is SEHNR and CDR2 is FQNEAQ (reference sequence). The CDR3 bases are TGTGCCAGCAGCCCCCTAGAGGTCTCCTACGAGCAGTACTTC. It specifies CASSPLEVSYEQYF.

CDR3 sequence (DNA): TGTGCCAGCTCAGCGGACAGCAACTATGGCTACACCTTC. Its protein product is CASSADSNYGYTF. V is TRBV18 and J is TRBJ1-2, with D possibly being TRBD1 (6 bases). Germline CDR1 is KGHSH and CDR2 is LQKENI. The V end was cut by 5 bases, the J end by 2 bases, with 9 bases between. This CDR3 contains 13 residues.